This T cell receptor beta chain comes out of a study of blood T cell repertoires in COVID-19 (dated by TCRdb to 2018 to 2020). Turning to the overall study: The collaborator samples originated in the United States, Italy and Spain and spanned the acute and convalescent phases of COVID-19. The prospective study material was composed of cDNA or gDNA derived from T cells, B-cell-depleted T cells, or PBMCs. Deeply sampled blood TCRbeta repertoires from subjects exposed to, actively infected with, or recovered from COVID-19 were included in the dataset. The repertoires were released in a freely available public database intended as a resource for research on the immune response to SARS-CoV-2. Samples came from the ongoing ImmuneRACE study (first 160 participants) plus 1,254 subjects from 6 global collaborators. The sample metadata nearly always contained a de-identified subject ID, COVID-19 status, age in years and sex. HLA class I and class II types, where available, came from metadata supplied by the sample provider rather than from assay-based typing.

Based on the germline V gene, the CDR1 and CDR2 sequences are LGHNA and YSLEER. Its CDR3 holds 14 amino acids, cysteine through phenylalanine. The CDR3 DNA has 42 bases and is translated from base 1. Trimming removed 4 bases from V and 1 base from J, leaving 10 bases between the germline ends. Participants in the prospective study were enrolled through a virtual design, were aged about 18 to 89 years, and lived in roughly 25 United States geographic areas. To assign participants to cohorts, the prospective study relied on clinical history that participants themselves reported in a screening survey and a study questionnaire. In the prospective study, whole blood, serum and a nasopharyngeal or oropharyngeal swab were collected from each participant by mobile phlebotomists. Prospective study participants could optionally give additional blood draws and questionnaires over an approximately two-month period. Blood samples from the prospective study were shipped frozen or at room temperature prior to DNA extraction.

TCRbeta CDR3 regions were amplified from genomic DNA by means of the immunoSEQ Assay, a bias-controlled multiplex PCR. From the authors' description of their analysis: Nucleated cell counts per sample were estimated from amplification of reference gene primers within the assay. To quantify the absolute abundance of each unique TCRbeta CDR3 rearrangement, sequence reads were collapsed and filtered. For each sample, productive Simpson clonality was calculated as the square root of Simpson's diversity index across productive rearrangements. Entries here come from immuneACCESS through TCRdb and include only in-frame sequences with V and J called. Some clones fail to appear in such tables; in the studies checked, an unresolved V gene covers under half of the shortfall, and the cause of the remainder is unknown. V and J calls and clone size follow that table, whereas D and trimming were derived from the DNA. This sample is represented by approximately 260,000 clones; more than 70% of them were singletons. The ten largest account for 1.2% of the sample.

Broader findings and caveats from the paper: Clinical and demographic metadata were provided uncurated, with the amount varying by source and participant.

Remarks on this clone: No cognate antigen has been identified for it. No quality values exist for individual bases; no much larger clone is one base distant.

Sequencing input: PBMCs or T cells enriched from blood (not recorded which). The sequence derives from a woman between 35 and 50 years old with acute COVID-19. The sequence is built from TRBV4-3 and TRBJ1-1, with the D gene not clear enough to name. For the CDR3, the sequence is CASSPHPGNTEAFF. The nucleotides are TGCGCCAGCAGCCCGCACCCGGGGAACACTGAAGCTTTCTTT.